These 5 T cell receptor beta chains originate from one sample sequenced in a study of control samples from healthy donors and cancer patients. The protocol was immunoSEQ multiplex PCR, while the TCRdb copy is restricted to in-frame clones and leaves out a portion. The repertoire holds fewer than 200,000 clones, with around 95% as singletons. Sequencing was carried out using blood. The receptors originated from a woman aged 55-69 years in good health.

The chain uses TRBV18 and TRBJ1-2; the match to TRBD1 covers 10 bases. V was clipped by 1 base and J by 5 bases; unmatched bases: 4. CDR3 size: 15 residues. Germline assignment: CDR1 KGHSH and CDR2 LQKENI. In nucleotides, the CDR3 is TGTGCCAGCTCACCACTCGGGACAGGGGATTATGGCTACACCTTC. Amino acids: CASSPLGTGDYGYTF.

CDR3 DNA: TGTGCCAGCAGCTTAGGTGGCGGGGGACCAGATACGCAGTATTTT. Residues: CASSLGGGGPDTQYF. The chain combines TRBV7-9 with TRBJ2-3; 7 bases are shared with TRBD2. There are 15 residues in the CDR3. Germline loops: CDR1 SEHNR, CDR2 FQNEAQ (reference sequence). V lost 1 base, J lost 4 bases, and 5 bases stayed unmatched.

On this clone: The sample has other DNA sequences that encode this CDR3 too. The chain carries TRBV7-9 and TRBJ2-7; 8 nucleotides agree with TRBD1. Germline loops: CDR1 SEHNR, CDR2 FQNEAQ (reference sequence). The CDR3 runs to 12 residues. V was clipped by 5 bases and J by 10 bases; unmatched bases: 7. In DNA form, the CDR3 reads TGTGCCAGCAGCCGACAGGGGCTGGAACAGTACTTC. Translating gives CASSRQGLEQYF. Supplemented by reference TRBV7-9 and TRBJ2-7, the full variable domain reads DTGVSQNPRHKITKRGQNVTFRCDPISEHNRLYWYRQTLGQGPEFLTYFQNEAQLEKSRLLSDRFSAERPKGSFSTLEIQRTEQGDSAMYLCASSRQGLEQYFGPGTRLTVT.

The chain joins TRBV6-1 to TRBJ1-5, with D perhaps TRBD1 (5 bases). CDR1 is MNHNS, CDR2 SASEGT, per germline. The CDR3 runs to 16 residues. The V end was cut by 3 bases, the J end by 2 bases, with 14 bases between. CDR3 loop: CASSDRGVLGNQPQHF. CDR3 DNA sequence: TGTGCCAGCAGTGACCGAGGGGTTCTAGGCAATCAGCCCCAGCATTTT.

This chain connects TRBV27 to TRBJ2-3, with TRBD2 as a possible D gene (5 bases). V lost 0 bases and J lost 2, with 9 bases in between. Germline V gives CDR1 MNHEY, CDR2 SMNVEV (reference sequence). The CDR3 covers 15 residues. The CDR3 sequence: CASSLSSGPTDTQYF. Written as DNA, the CDR3 is TGTGCCAGCAGTTTATCAAGCGGCCCCACAGATACGCAGTATTTT.